The 7 T cell receptor beta chains below all came from one sample that was sequenced in a study of T cells in localized non-small cell lung cancer. This table comes from immunoSEQ multiplex PCR, and its TCRdb copy is limited to in-frame clones, with some not included. The sample shows under 45,000 clones, 83% of them seen only once. The sequences come from PBMCs, collected before any cancer treatment. These TCRs come from a man between 40 and 75 years old with stage II lung adenocarcinoma.

The chain is built from TRBV5-1 and TRBJ2-5; 12 bases match TRBD2. Germline V CDR1 and CDR2: SGHRS, YFSETQ. The junction had 3 bases not matched to a gene; V was cut back by 0 bases and J by 3 bases. The CDR3 runs 16 residues. The CDR3 DNA reads as TGCGCCAGCAGCTTGGGCCGACTAGCGGGGGAAGAGACCCAGTACTTC. It yields the protein CASSLGRLAGEETQYF.

V usage is TRBV5-1 and J usage is TRBJ2-1; unclear D gene. The germline V gene has CDR1 SGHRS and CDR2 YFSETQ. The CDR3 has 12 residues. Trimming removed 4 bases at V and 9 bases at J, with 11 bases between. Here the CDR3 reads CASSQVRVEQFF. The CDR3 bases are TGCGCCAGCAGCCAGGTTCGCGTTGAGCAGTTCTTC.

The chain couples TRBV2 to TRBJ1-1; TRBD1 matches 8 bases. The CDR3 is 13 amino acids. J lost 3 bases, V lost 5 bases, and 2 bases had no gene match. Germline loops: CDR1 SNHLY, CDR2 FYNNEI. The CDR3 loop is CASSQQGDTEAFF. CDR3 bases: TGTGCCAGCAGTCAACAGGGGGACACTGAAGCTTTCTTT.

The chain employs TRBV7-3 and TRBJ2-2; TRBD2 matches at 7 bases. Germline V gene sequence: CDR1 SGHTA, CDR2 FQGTGA. J was trimmed by 5 bases and V by 1 base; bases with no gene match: 4. There are 15 residues in the CDR3. CDR3 DNA: TGTGCCAGCAGCTTAAGTTGGGGAGGGACCGGGGAGCTGTTTTTT. Translating gives CASSLSWGGTGELFF.

This clone turned up a few times. This chain joins TRBV6-5 and TRBJ2-1, with 9 bases fitting TRBD2. The trim removed 4 bases at V and 8 bases at J, leaving 12 bases unmatched. This CDR3 is 16 amino acids long. Germline assignment: CDR1 MNHEY and CDR2 SVGAGI. CDR3 residues: CASSLGIAGASDEQFF. The CDR3 DNA is TGTGCCAGCAGTTTAGGTATAGCGGGAGCCTCCGATGAGCAGTTCTTC.

The CDR3, as DNA: TGCAGCGTCCAACCCAAAGCGGGAGTAGGGAATGAGCAGTTCTTC. Residues: CSVQPKAGVGNEQFF. The rearrangement uses TRBV29-1 and TRBJ2-1; TRBD2 aligns across 8 bases. This CDR3 is 15 amino acids long. With 6 bases clipped from V and 7 bases from J, the junction kept 14 bases outside the gene matches. Germline V gene sequence: CDR1 SQVTM, CDR2 ANQGSEA.

This clone has only a few counts. The rearrangement joins TRBV19 to TRBJ1-2, with D possibly being TRBD1 (6 bases). The CDR3 totals 13 residues. V was shortened by 2 bases and J by 5 bases, with 9 bases between the two germline ends. Per the germline V gene, CDR1 is LNHDA and CDR2 is SQIVND (reference sequence). The CDR3, as DNA: TGTGCCAGTAGTATAAGGACAGAATATGGCTACACCTTC. Its translation is CASSIRTEYGYTF.